The 28 T cell receptor beta chains listed next were all sequenced from one sample in a study of cytomegalovirus exposure and HLA in healthy donors. Profiled with immunoSEQ multiplex PCR; TCRdb holds only in-frame clones, not every one. The sample shows under 250,000 clones, around 86% of them seen only once. Sequencing was carried out using PBMCs. All receptors come from a woman younger than 30 in good health and CMV-seropositive.

The rearrangement uses TRBV1 and TRBJ1-2; no check of the table's D call, TRBD1, against the DNA was made. TRBV1 is a pseudogene. The CDR3 extends over 13 amino acids. The CDR3 is CTPPTGVTYGYTF. In DNA, the CDR3 is TGCACCCCACCGACAGGGGTCACCTATGGCTACACCTTC.

J is TRBJ2-1 and V is TRBV5-1, with D uncertain. Trimming removed 5 bases at V and 4 bases at J, with 16 bases between. Germline V gene data show CDR1 as SGHRS and CDR2 as YFSETQ. The CDR3 is 15 residues long. CDR3 sequence (DNA): TGCGCCAGCAGATATGTCGATGGCTGGTACAATGAGCAGTTCTTC. Translating gives CASRYVDGWYNEQFF.

This clone was found a few times. This chain links TRBV7-9 with TRBJ2-2, with unresolved D. CDR3 length: 12 amino acids. With 2 bases removed from V and 7 bases from J, the gap between germline ends came to 5 bases. The germline V gene encodes CDR1 SEHNR and CDR2 FQNEAQ (reference sequence). The CDR3 DNA sequence: TGTGCCAGCAGCTTATCCTACGGGGAGCTGTTTTTT. It translates to CASSLSYGELFF.

The CDR3 loop is CASSSPLDYEQYF. In DNA, the CDR3 is TGTGCCAGCAGTTCCCCACTCGACTACGAGCAGTACTTC. The V call is TRBV28, the J call TRBJ2-7; D is uncertain. In germline, CDR1 is MDHEN, CDR2 SYDVKM. V was cut by 4 bases and J by 3 bases, with 10 bases left in between. The CDR3 is 13 amino acids.

V is TRBV7-3 and J is TRBJ2-7, with TRBD1 as a possible D gene (5 bases). Germline CDR1 reads SGHTA; CDR2 reads FQGTGA. The CDR3 contains 17 residues. Trimming removed 5 bases at V and 2 bases at J, with 22 bases between. CDR3 DNA: TGTGCCAGCAGCCCATATTGTGGGGCAGGTCGAACCTACGAGCAGTACTTC. This encodes CASSPYCGAGRTYEQYF.

The V gene is TRBV6-1, the J gene TRBJ2-7; possibly TRBD1 for D (5 bases). Trimming cost V 6 bases and J 2 bases, with 11 bases left between them. Germline CDR1 is MNHNS and CDR2 is SASEGT. CDR3 length equals 13 residues. CDR3 DNA sequence: TGTGCCAGCAGCCAAGGGGTGCCCTACGAGCAGTACTTC. Its translation: CASSQGVPYEQYF.

V usage is TRBV5-1 and J usage is TRBJ2-3; D remains unclear. The length of the CDR3 is 14 residues. V lost 4 bases, J lost 1 base, and 10 bases lay in between. Looked up from germline, CDR1 is SGHRS and CDR2 is YFSETQ. CDR3 amino acids: CASSPSSRTDTQYF. CDR3 nucleotides: TGCGCCAGCAGCCCTTCCTCCCGCACAGATACGCAGTATTTT.

As DNA, the CDR3 is TGTGCCAGCAGCGCTGGGGAGCGGGAGGCAAACTACGAGCAGTACTTC. It specifies CASSAGEREANYEQYF. The chain carries TRBV9 and TRBJ2-7; TRBD2 aligns across 9 bases. Germline lookup yields CDR1 SGDLS and CDR2 YYNGEE. V shed 3 bases, J shed 3 bases, and the junction held 10 bases outside the gene matches. CDR3 length equals 16 residues.

The chain joins TRBV29-1 to TRBJ1-1, with TRBD1 matching 10 bases. Germline loops: CDR1 SQVTM, CDR2 ANQGSEA. The CDR3 is 17 residues long. Germline trimming cut 5 bases from V and 0 bases from J; bases unmatched to any gene: 12. CDR3 sequence (DNA): TGCAGCGTTATGACAGGGGGCACGACCTGGATGAACACTGAAGCTTTCTTT. Its protein product is CSVMTGGTTWMNTEAFF.

The V call is TRBV10-3, the J call TRBJ2-6, with a weak D call TRBD1 (6 bases). The V end was cut by 0 bases, the J end by 2 bases, with 8 bases between. The CDR3 totals 16 residues. Germline CDR1 reads ENHRY; CDR2 reads SYGVKD. This CDR3 reads CAISESGAAGANVLTF. The CDR3 DNA follows: TGTGCCATCAGTGAGTCGGGGGCGGCTGGGGCCAACGTCCTGACTTTC.

This clone showed up just once. The chain employs TRBV2 and TRBJ1-3; D is unclear. The V gene lost 6 bases and the J gene lost 6 bases, with 21 bases spanning the gap. In germline, CDR1 is SNHLY, CDR2 FYNNEI. This CDR3 has 16 amino acids. CDR3 DNA sequence: TGTGCCAGCAGCACAGTACCTGGAGGTGTATTAAACACCATATATTTT. Protein sequence: CASSTVPGGVLNTIYF.

The V gene is TRBV9, the J gene TRBJ2-6; 8 positions match TRBD2. Germline assignment: CDR1 SGDLS and CDR2 YYNGEE. The junction had 12 bases not matched to a gene; V was cut back by 4 bases and J by 0 bases. There are 19 residues in the CDR3. The CDR3 loop is CASSTLLAGLSSGANVLTF. As DNA, the CDR3 is TGTGCCAGCAGCACCCTTTTAGCGGGACTAAGCTCTGGGGCCAACGTCCTGACTTTC.

The chain links TRBV27 to TRBJ2-7, with 7 bases matching TRBD1. The CDR3 totals 15 residues. Trimming took 0 bases from V and 0 from J; bases not matched to a gene: 2. Germline CDR1 and CDR2: MNHEY and SMNVEV (reference sequence). The CDR3 DNA sequence: TGTGCCAGCAGTTTATCGGCAGGGGGCTCCTACGAGCAGTACTTC. Its protein is CASSLSAGGSYEQYF.

The V and J genes are TRBV5-4 and TRBJ1-2; maybe TRBD1 (5 bases). V lost 4 bases, J lost 5 bases, and 21 bases lay in between. This CDR3 contains 16 residues. The germline V gene has CDR1 SGHNT and CDR2 YYREEE (reference sequence). The CDR3 region has the DNA TGTGCCAGCAGCGCTTGGAGTCGGGACGGGGGTTATGGCTACACCTTC. This gives the protein CASSAWSRDGGYGYTF.

The chain recombines TRBV10-1 with TRBJ2-5, with D maybe TRBD1 (6 bases). Trimming took 4 bases from V and 1 from J, leaving 13 bases between them. The V gene's germline CDR1 is WNHNN and CDR2 SYGVQD (reference sequence). The CDR3 length is 15 residues. CDR3 sequence: CASSGETGPQETQYF. The CDR3 DNA follows: TGCGCCAGCAGTGGGGAGACAGGCCCCCAAGAGACCCAGTACTTC.

The sample holds a few counts of this clone. The chain carries TRBV5-1 and TRBJ2-6; D possibly corresponds to TRBD1 (5 bases). Germline CDR1 SGHRS, CDR2 YFSETQ. Between the trimmed V and J ends, which lost 4 bases and 0 bases, there was a span of 11 bases. The CDR3 has 16 residues. The CDR3 coding sequence is TGCGCCAGCAGCCCGGACATTCCCTCTGGGGCCAACGTCCTGACTTTC. Translated: CASSPDIPSGANVLTF.

The J gene is TRBJ1-4, the V gene TRBV25-1; maybe TRBD1 (5 bases). V lost 7 bases to trimming and J lost 7 bases, with 13 bases between them. The CDR3 is made up of 13 amino acids. Germline-derived CDR1 and CDR2 are MGHDK and SYGVNS. This CDR3 reads CASNQGAIEKLFF. The CDR3 coding sequence is TGTGCCAGCAATCAGGGCGCGATTGAAAAACTGTTTTTT.

The V gene is TRBV29-1, the J gene TRBJ2-1, with 11 bases fitting TRBD2. Trimming at V came to 5 bases and at J to 8 bases, leaving 14 bases not matched to a gene. Germline CDR1 and CDR2: SQVTM and ANQGSEA. The CDR3 spans 16 residues. Here the CDR3 DNA reads TGCAGCGTTCAGATACGTACTAGCGGGGGAGTAGATGAGCAGTTCTTC. Amino acids: CSVQIRTSGGVDEQFF.

This clone came up a few times. V usage is TRBV10-3 and J usage is TRBJ1-3; 9 positions agree with TRBD1. This CDR3 has 15 amino acids. Germline V lookup: CDR1 ENHRY, CDR2 SYGVKD. With V trimmed by 6 bases and J by 3 bases, 6 bases remained unmatched. The CDR3 is CAIRGQGRGGNTIYF. Here the CDR3 DNA reads TGTGCCATCAGGGGACAGGGAAGAGGTGGAAACACCATATATTTT.

The gene calls are TRBV13 and TRBJ2-3; 10 positions match TRBD2. From germline, CDR1 is PRHDT and CDR2 FYEKMQ (reference sequence). This CDR3 spans 15 amino acids. Trimming removed 3 bases from V and 3 bases from J; junction bases left unmatched: 3. The DNA for the CDR3 is TGTGCCAGCAGCTTGCTAGCGGGAGAGACAGATACGCAGTATTTT. As protein: CASSLLAGETDTQYF.

The rearrangement uses TRBV4-1 and TRBJ1-2; the match to TRBD1 covers 7 bases. Germline CDR1 MGHRA, CDR2 YSYEKL. The CDR3 runs 14 residues. J gave up 4 bases and V 3 bases, and 5 bases lay outside the gene matches. CDR3 region: CASSQETGFYGYTF. CDR3 coding DNA: TGCGCCAGCAGCCAGGAGACAGGGTTCTATGGCTACACCTTC.

This clone was seen once. This chain links TRBV18 with TRBJ1-3; TRBD1 agrees at 11 bases. The germline V gene has CDR1 KGHSH and CDR2 LQKENI. This CDR3 has 16 amino acids. V was clipped by 3 bases and J by 0 bases; unmatched bases: 1. Here the CDR3 reads CASSPDRGHSGNTIYF. CDR3 nucleotides: TGTGCCAGCTCACCGGACAGGGGGCACTCTGGAAACACCATATATTTT.

The sample holds a few counts of this clone. The chain is built from TRBV9 and TRBJ1-2, with 9 bases aligning to TRBD1. The length of the CDR3 is 16 residues. V was pared by 4 bases and J by 6 bases, with 13 bases of the junction left unmatched. The germline CDR1 and CDR2 sequences are SGDLS and YYNGEE. In nucleotides, the CDR3 is TGTGCCAGCAGCCCCAGGGGGGGGACAGGGCTCGATGGCTACACCTTC. Translation gives CASSPRGGTGLDGYTF.

The J gene is TRBJ2-1, the V gene TRBV5-1, with 8 bases aligning to TRBD2. V lost 1 base and J lost 3; bases outside the gene matches: 6. There are 16 residues in the CDR3. Per germline, CDR1 SGHRS and CDR2 YFSETQ. The CDR3 loop is CASSLSGGRIYNEQFF. The CDR3, as DNA: TGCGCCAGCAGCTTGTCGGGCGGGAGGATCTACAATGAGCAGTTCTTC.

CDR3 nucleotides: TGTGCCAGCAGCTGGGCGGGGAGCTCCTACAATGAGCAGTTCTTC. Protein sequence: CASSWAGSSYNEQFF. The genes are TRBV5-6 and TRBJ2-1, with a weak D call TRBD2 (6 bases). The CDR3 runs to 15 residues. Looked up from germline, CDR1 is SGHDT and CDR2 is YYEEEE. Trimming shortened V by 3 bases and J by 0 bases, and 10 bases separated the two germline ends.

The chain uses TRBV4-2 and TRBJ1-5, with a possible D match to TRBD1 (6 bases). Germline V lookup: CDR1 LGHNA, CDR2 YNFKEQ. V dropped 0 bases and J dropped 1 base, with 7 bases sitting between them. The CDR3 extends over 15 amino acids. The CDR3 sequence is CASSQDRGSNQPQHF. The CDR3 coding sequence is TGTGCCAGCAGCCAAGACAGGGGCAGCAATCAGCCCCAGCATTTT.

The rearrangement uses TRBV4-1 and TRBJ2-7; D possibly corresponds to TRBD2 (5 bases). With 4 bases removed from V and 5 bases from J, the gap between germline ends came to 18 bases. Germline CDR1 MGHRA, CDR2 YSYEKL. This CDR3 spans 15 amino acids. CDR3 sequence (DNA): TGCGCCAGCAGCCGGTCTCGTGGGAGTGGCGACGAGCAGTACTTC. This codes for CASSRSRGSGDEQYF.

In DNA, the CDR3 is TGTGCCAGCAGTTTAGGAATGCGGGGGGCCTCGGGAAATGAGCAGTTCTTC. This gives the protein CASSLGMRGASGNEQFF. The rearrangement joins TRBV27 to TRBJ2-1, with 8 bases identical to TRBD2. There are 17 residues in the CDR3. V lost 2 bases and J lost 7; bases outside the gene matches: 13. Germline V gene sequence: CDR1 MNHEY, CDR2 SMNVEV (reference sequence).